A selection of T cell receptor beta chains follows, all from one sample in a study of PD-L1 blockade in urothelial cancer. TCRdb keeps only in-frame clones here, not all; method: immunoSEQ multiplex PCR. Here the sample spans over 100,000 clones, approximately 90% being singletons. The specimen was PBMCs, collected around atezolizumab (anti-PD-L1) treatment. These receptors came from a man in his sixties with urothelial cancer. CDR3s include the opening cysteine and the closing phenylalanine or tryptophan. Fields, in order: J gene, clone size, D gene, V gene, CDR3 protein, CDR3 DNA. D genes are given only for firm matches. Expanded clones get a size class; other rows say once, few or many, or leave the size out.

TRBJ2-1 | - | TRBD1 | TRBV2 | CASSAGTGVYNEQFF | TGTGCCAGCAGCGCCGGGACAGGAGTATACAATGAGCAGTTCTTC
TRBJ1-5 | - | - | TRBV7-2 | CASLQGPGNQPQHF | TGTGCCAGCCTTCAGGGGCCGGGGAATCAGCCCCAGCATTTT
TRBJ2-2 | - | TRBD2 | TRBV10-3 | CAISIGGTSGASGELFF | TGTGCCATCTCGATCGGGGGGACTAGCGGGGCAAGCGGGGAGCTGTTTTTT
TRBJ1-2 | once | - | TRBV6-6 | CASSDTALYGYTF | TGTGCCAGCAGTGATACTGCATTATATGGCTACACCTTC
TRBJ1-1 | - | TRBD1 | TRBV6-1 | CASIGTDTEAFF | TGTGCCAGCATCGGGACAGACACTGAAGCTTTCTTT
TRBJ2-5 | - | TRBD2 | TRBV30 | CAQTNLRGGETQYF | TGTGCCCAAACCAATCTGCGGGGGGGAGAGACCCAGTACTTC
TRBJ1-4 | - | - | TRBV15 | CATRVSGGNEKLFF | TGTGCCACCAGGGTTTCCGGGGGTAATGAAAAACTGTTTTTT
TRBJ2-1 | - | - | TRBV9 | CASSVDGRSSYNEQFF | TGTGCCAGCAGCGTAGACGGCCGGAGCTCCTACAATGAGCAGTTCTTC
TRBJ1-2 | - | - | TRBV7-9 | CASSLLPGAFNYGYTF | TGTGCCAGCAGCTTACTACCAGGGGCCTTTAACTATGGCTACACCTTC
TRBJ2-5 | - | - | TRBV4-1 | CASSGSPTAPPQETQYF | TGCGCCAGCAGCGGTTCCCCGACAGCGCCGCCGCAAGAGACCCAGTACTTC
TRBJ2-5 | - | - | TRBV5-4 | CASSRGLDQETQYF | TGTGCCAGCAGCCGGGGACTGGACCAAGAGACCCAGTACTTC
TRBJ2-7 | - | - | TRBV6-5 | CASRELGGTTYEQYF | TGTGCCAGCAGAGAGCTCGGGGGTACAACCTACGAGCAGTACTTC
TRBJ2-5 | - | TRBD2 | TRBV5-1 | CASSPGTSAETQYF | TGCGCCAGCAGCCCCGGGACTAGCGCTGAGACCCAGTACTTC
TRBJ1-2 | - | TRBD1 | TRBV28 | CASTLFTGAGNGYTF | TGTGCCAGCACCTTGTTCACAGGGGCGGGGAATGGCTACACCTTC
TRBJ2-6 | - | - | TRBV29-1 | CSVTHSQGPGANVLTF | TGCAGCGTTACTCACTCACAGGGACCTGGGGCCAACGTCCTGACTTTC
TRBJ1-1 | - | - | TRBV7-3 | CASSSPENSEAFF | TGTGCCAGCAGCTCCCCCGAGAACTCGGAAGCTTTCTTT
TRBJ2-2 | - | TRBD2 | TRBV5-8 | CASRPGTRGSGELFF | TGTGCCAGCAGACCCGGGACTAGAGGGAGCGGGGAGCTGTTTTTT
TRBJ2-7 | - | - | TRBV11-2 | CASSLRGREQYF | TGTGCCAGCAGCTTAAGGGGTCGCGAGCAGTACTTC
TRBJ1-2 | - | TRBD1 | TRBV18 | CASSLGTGNGYTF | TGTGCCAGCTCACTAGGGACAGGAAACGGCTACACCTTC
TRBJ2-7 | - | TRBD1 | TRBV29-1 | CSVRWTGGAEQYF | TGCAGCGTTCGGTGGACAGGGGGCGCCGAGCAGTACTTC
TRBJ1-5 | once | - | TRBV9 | CASSAKGGSRHQPQHF | TGTGCCAGCAGCGCGAAGGGGGGGTCTCGGCATCAGCCCCAGCATTTT